Below are 3 T cell receptor beta chains sequenced from a single sample in a study of monozygotic twins with inflammatory bowel disease. TCRdb reprocessed the 5' RACE reads, keeping one entry per CDR3 protein, no DNA. The sample table includes approximately 330,000 distinct CDR3 sequences. The sequencing input was blood. These receptors came from a human donor with ulcerative colitis or Crohn's disease, or a healthy co-twin of an affected twin (not recorded which).

This chain links TRBV5-5 with TRBJ1-4; no DNA is available, so the TRBD1 call from TCRdb remains unchecked. CDR3 length: 16 residues. Per germline, CDR1 SGHKS and CDR2 YYEKEE (reference sequence). The CDR3: CASSPGTIATNEKLFF.

The V gene is TRBV5-1, the J gene TRBJ2-7. CDR3 length: 14 residues. The germline V gene has CDR1 SGHRS and CDR2 YFSETQ. This CDR3 reads CASSLNAQTNEQYF.

This chain joins TRBV5-4 and TRBJ1-3; TCRdb returns TRBD1, unconfirmable since there is no DNA. The CDR3 has 14 residues. Per germline, CDR1 SGHNT and CDR2 YYREEE (reference sequence). This CDR3 is CASSPGGGGNTIYF.